The rows below give T cell receptor beta chains drawn from one sample of a study of monozygotic twins with inflammatory bowel disease. TCRdb derives one entry per CDR3 protein from the 5' RACE reads, leaving out DNA. This table lists about 200,000 distinct CDR3 sequences. Sequencing input: blood. The source of these receptors is a human donor with ulcerative colitis or Crohn's disease, or a healthy co-twin of an affected twin (not recorded which). The CDR3 runs from the conserved cysteine through the conserved F or W.

V: TRBV27; J: TRBJ2-7; CDR3: CATYSRDNPYEQYF
V: TRBV7-2; J: TRBJ1-3; CDR3: CASSLSRGNTIYF
V: TRBV6-1; J: TRBJ2-2; CDR3: CASSRIRGENTGELFF
V: TRBV19; J: TRBJ1-5; CDR3: CASSTVYLSNQPQHF
V: TRBV7-9; J: TRBJ2-2; CDR3: CASTLGTVNTGELFF
V: TRBV5-1; J: TRBJ1-4; CDR3: CASSLWAPDNEKLFF
V: TRBV29-1; J: TRBJ2-2; CDR3: CSVGFRMLPGELFF
V: TRBV11-2; J: TRBJ2-1; CDR3: CASSLTGTSRNEQFF
V: TRBV20-1; J: TRBJ2-7; CDR3: CSAARDRSSNEQYF
V: TRBV9; J: TRBJ2-1; CDR3: CASSVGPSGGVTYNEQFF
V: TRBV4-2; J: TRBJ1-1; CDR3: CASSQVSEMYTEAFF
V: TRBV6-1; J: TRBJ1-1; CDR3: CASRGTPMNTEAFF
V: TRBV29-1; J: TRBJ2-1; CDR3: CSVEGVDSNEQFF
V: TRBV18; J: TRBJ1-1; CDR3: CASSPRRWDEAFF
V: TRBV18; J: TRBJ2-7; CDR3: CASSPSNYEQYF
V: TRBV12-3/TRBV12-4; J: TRBJ2-3; CDR3: CASSLAGDGDTQYF
V: TRBV27; J: TRBJ1-1; CDR3: CASSSVWTATEAFF
V: TRBV3-1; J: TRBJ2-5; CDR3: CASSQGQETQYF
V: TRBV7-3; J: TRBJ2-3; CDR3: CASSSLGGSGDTQYF
V: TRBV7-2; J: TRBJ2-1; CDR3: CASSPVRGGSYNEQFF
V: TRBV7-2; J: TRBJ1-1; CDR3: CASSSFGGNTEAFF
V: TRBV11-1; J: TRBJ2-1; CDR3: CASSLRGGPSYNEQFF
V: TRBV7-9; J: TRBJ2-3; CDR3: CASSLGTGNTDTQYF
V: TRBV29-1; J: TRBJ2-1; CDR3: CSTYLAGVTDEQFF
V: TRBV3-1; J: TRBJ1-1; CDR3: CASSQDHVNTEAFF
V: TRBV27; J: TRBJ1-2; CDR3: CASSPSAWGGYTF
V: TRBV20-1; J: TRBJ2-7; CDR3: CRLTVPTGEQYF
V: TRBV27; J: TRBJ2-2; CDR3: CASSPWTGELFF
V: TRBV5-1; J: TRBJ1-3; CDR3: CASSGGVGGNTIYF
V: TRBV6-6; J: TRBJ1-4; CDR3: CASSSPTSEKLFF
V: TRBV12-3/TRBV12-4; J: TRBJ1-2; CDR3: CASSRRVNYGYTF
V: TRBV10-3; J: TRBJ2-3; CDR3: CAIRGQGGTDTQYF
V: TRBV11-2; J: TRBJ1-4; CDR3: CASTFSGGGEKLFF
V: TRBV7-2; J: TRBJ2-1; CDR3: CASSLGAGLAGDEQFF
V: TRBV3-1; J: TRBJ2-5; CDR3: CASRQGARETQYF
V: TRBV10-3; J: TRBJ2-7; CDR3: CAISSGGFYEQYF
V: TRBV7-2; J: TRBJ2-1; CDR3: CASTLAGGSYNEQFF
V: TRBV29-1; J: TRBJ2-1; CDR3: CSAQQSSNEQFF
V: TRBV6-1; J: TRBJ1-3; CDR3: CASSRTGGLRGNTIYF
V: TRBV19; J: TRBJ2-1; CDR3: CASSRSSGGLYNEQFF
V: TRBV14; J: TRBJ2-4; CDR3: CASSQRSIYPKNIQYF
V: TRBV10-3; J: TRBJ2-1; CDR3: CAISGRPSGGADNNEQFF
V: TRBV20-1; J: TRBJ2-7; CDR3: CSARGNRVVHEQYF
V: TRBV6-1; J: TRBJ2-1; CDR3: CASKPRTSGTGEQFF
V: TRBV20-1; J: TRBJ2-1; CDR3: CSAPGLGVDEQFF
V: TRBV27; J: TRBJ2-4; CDR3: CASSLRQGGLVAKNIQYF
V: TRBV12-3/TRBV12-4; J: TRBJ2-7; CDR3: CASSLGWGRTSYEQYF
V: TRBV6-2/TRBV6-3; J: TRBJ2-1; CDR3: CASSYSPSGSSYNEQFF
V: TRBV11-2; J: TRBJ1-4; CDR3: CASSRQGGTNEKLFF
V: TRBV13; J: TRBJ2-7; CDR3: CASSFTDRAYEQYF